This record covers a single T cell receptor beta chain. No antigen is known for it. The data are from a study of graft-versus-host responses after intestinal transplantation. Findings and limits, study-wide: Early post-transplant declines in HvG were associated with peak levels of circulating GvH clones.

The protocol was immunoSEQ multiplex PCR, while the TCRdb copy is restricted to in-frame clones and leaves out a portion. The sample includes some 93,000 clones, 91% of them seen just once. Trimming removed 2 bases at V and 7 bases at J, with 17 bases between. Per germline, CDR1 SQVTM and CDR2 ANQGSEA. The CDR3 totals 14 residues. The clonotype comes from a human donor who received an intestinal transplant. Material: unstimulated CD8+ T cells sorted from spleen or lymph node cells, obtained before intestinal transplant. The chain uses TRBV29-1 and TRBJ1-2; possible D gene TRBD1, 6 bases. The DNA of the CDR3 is TGCAGCGTTGAAAGCCCCGACAGGTCTCGTGGCTACACCTTC. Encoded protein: CSVESPDRSRGYTF.